Listed here are 20 T cell receptor beta chains from one sample, sequenced in a study of T cells after yellow fever vaccination. TCRdb reanalysed the 5' RACE reads using MiXCR and keeps one entry per CDR3 protein. The sample comprises some 670,000 distinct CDR3 sequences, about 12% of which are singletons, and about 15% rests with the top ten. The starting material was PBMCs, obtained on the day of the yellow fever booster vaccination. The receptors shown here come from a man younger than 45 who received the YFV17D yellow fever vaccine.

This clonotype was observed a handful of times. The V call is TRBV12-3 or TRBV12-4, the J call TRBJ1-2; D not resolved. The CDR3 runs to 13 residues. V shed 1 base and J shed 2 bases, with 5 bases lying between them. The CDR3 DNA is TGTGCCAGCAGTTTAGGCAAGAACTATGGCTACACCTTC. It specifies CASSLGKNYGYTF.

The chain combines TRBV10-2 with TRBJ2-7; no reliable D call. The V and J ends lost 5 bases and 6 bases respectively, with 17 bases between them. CDR1 WSHSY and CDR2 SAAADI come from the germline V gene. This CDR3 is built from 14 residues. CDR3 region: CASSSVMNPPEQYF. CDR3 coding DNA: TGCGCCAGCAGTTCCGTAATGAACCCGCCCGAGCAGTACTTC.

The V call is TRBV6-1, the J call TRBJ1-2, with D possibly being TRBD1 (5 bases). V was clipped by 7 bases and J by 4 bases, with 13 bases between them. This CDR3 region has 13 residues. The germline gives CDR1 MNHNS, CDR2 SASEGT. The CDR3 protein is CASIGQGGYGYTF. CDR3 sequence (DNA): TGTGCCAGCATAGGCCAGGGCGGCTATGGCTACACCTTC.

This clonotype was detected only a few times. The J gene is TRBJ2-3, the V gene TRBV5-1, with 9 bases identical to TRBD2. This CDR3 region has 15 residues. Germline V gene sequence: CDR1 SGHRS, CDR2 YFSETQ. With V trimmed by 0 bases and J by 7 bases, 6 bases remained unmatched. CDR3 nucleotide sequence: TGCGCCAGCAGCTTGGGGGCGGGAGGGCCGAATACGCAGTATTTT. Its protein is CASSLGAGGPNTQYF. Together with reference TRBV5-1 and TRBJ2-3, the CDR3 gives the full variable domain: KAGVTQTPRYLIKTRGQQVTLSCSPISGHRSVSWYQQTPGQGLQFLFEYFSETQRNKGNFPGRFSGRQFSNSRSEMNVSTLELGDSALYLCASSLGAGGPNTQYFGPGTRLTVL.

This clonotype was recorded at least ten times. The CDR3 protein is CASTRGNEQFF. CDR3 nucleotide sequence: TGTGCCAGCACACGGGGGAATGAGCAGTTCTTC. The chain has TRBV12-3 or TRBV12-4 and TRBJ2-1, with D perhaps TRBD2 (6 bases). This CDR3 has 11 amino acids. V lost 7 bases and J 7 bases, leaving 8 bases between the germline ends.

J is TRBJ2-7 and V is TRBV5-6; 14 nucleotides line up with TRBD2. The V segment lost 4 bases and the J segment 13 bases; nucleotides outside the gene matches: 10. Germline-derived CDR1 and CDR2 are SGHDT and YYEEEE. CDR3 size: 14 residues. The CDR3 DNA follows: TGTGCCAGCAGCCCCGAGGGACTAGCGGGAGTTTTTTACTTC. Encoded protein: CASSPEGLAGVFYF.

The gene calls are TRBV5-4 and TRBJ2-2, with D uncertain. Trimming removed 4 bases at V and 4 bases at J, with 8 bases between. CDR1 and CDR2 (germline): SGHNT, YYREEE (reference sequence). CDR3 length: 13 amino acids. This CDR3 is CASSPNPTGELFF. In DNA, the CDR3 is TGTGCCAGCAGCCCCAATCCCACCGGGGAGCTGTTTTTT.

The chain is built from TRBV19 and TRBJ2-7; 11 nucleotides agree with TRBD2. CDR1 is LNHDA, CDR2 SQIVND, per germline (reference sequence). CDR3 length: 14 amino acids. The V segment lost 4 bases and the J segment 3 bases; nucleotides outside the gene matches: 2. The CDR3 is CASSRTSGCYEQYF. Here the CDR3 DNA reads TGTGCCAGTAGTAGGACTAGCGGGTGCTACGAGCAGTACTTC.

This clonotype has just a few counts. The rearrangement links TRBV30 to TRBJ2-2, with D unresolved. CDR3 length: 15 amino acids. The germline V and J ends were trimmed by 4 bases and 0 bases, with 12 bases remaining between them. Germline CDR1 GTSNPN, CDR2 SVGIG (reference sequence). The CDR3 region has the DNA TGTGCCTGGAAACAGCCTACCGCGAACACCGGGGAGCTGTTTTTT. Translated: CAWKQPTANTGELFF.

J is TRBJ2-4 and V is TRBV12-3 or TRBV12-4, with D perhaps matching TRBD1 (6 bases). The length of the CDR3 is 15 residues. V was shortened by 6 bases and J by 6 bases, with 18 bases between the two germline ends. The CDR3 protein is CASRVELRDTNIQYF. Here the CDR3 DNA reads TGTGCCAGCAGAGTTGAACTCCGGGACACAAACATTCAGTACTTC.

The rearrangement uses TRBV11-2 and TRBJ2-7; 11 positions match TRBD2. J gave up 3 bases and V 1 base, and 2 bases lay outside the gene matches. CDR3 length equals 15 residues. Germline assignment: CDR1 SGHAT and CDR2 FQNNGV. CDR3 loop: CASSLGSGRGYEQYF. The CDR3 region has the DNA TGTGCCAGCAGCTTAGGTAGCGGGAGGGGCTACGAGCAGTACTTC.

This clonotype turned up a few times. The rearrangement uses TRBV29-1 and TRBJ2-7; 7 bases fit TRBD2. The J segment lost 2 bases and the V segment lost 0 bases, leaving 7 bases of the junction unmatched. Looked up from germline, CDR1 is SQVTM and CDR2 is ANQGSEA. This CDR3 is built from 15 residues. This chain's CDR3 is CSVEDRRLAAYEQYF. CDR3 DNA: TGCAGCGTTGAAGATCGTCGGCTAGCGGCCTACGAGCAGTACTTC.

This clonotype was detected many times. V usage is TRBV29-1 and J usage is TRBJ2-7; 7 bases align to TRBD2. Germline loops: CDR1 SQVTM, CDR2 ANQGSEA. The CDR3 runs 11 residues. Unmatched junction bases numbered 7, after V lost 7 bases and J lost 7 bases. The CDR3 is CSGHNSGEQYF. The CDR3 DNA reads TGCAGCGGGCACAATAGCGGGGAGCAGTACTTC.

This clonotype was detected a few times. The gene calls are TRBV6-2 or TRBV6-3 and TRBJ2-4; 11 bases are shared with TRBD2. Germline lookup yields CDR1 MNHEY and CDR2 SVGEGT. J lost 1 base, V lost 0 bases, and 20 bases had no gene match. The CDR3 runs 23 residues. The CDR3 sequence is CASSYSNTGTSGTIGEAKNIQYF. As DNA, the CDR3 is TGTGCCAGCAGTTACTCTAATACGGGGACTAGCGGCACTATAGGGGAGGCCAAAAACATTCAGTACTTC.

The gene calls are TRBV11-3 and TRBJ2-5; the match to TRBD2 covers 11 bases. V trimming: 5 bases; J trimming: 3 bases; junction bases outside the gene matches: 5. The CDR3 has 15 residues. The germline V gene encodes CDR1 SGHNT and CDR2 YENEEA. The CDR3 sequence: CASSPQGLAEETQYF. CDR3 sequence (DNA): TGTGCCAGCAGCCCACAGGGACTAGCGGAAGAGACCCAGTACTTC.

This clonotype showed up just a few times. The V call is TRBV7-2, the J call TRBJ2-3, with 9 bases aligning to TRBD1. Trimming at V came to 3 bases and at J to 6 bases, leaving 7 bases not matched to a gene. The CDR3 consists of 15 residues. Germline V gene sequence: CDR1 SGHTA, CDR2 FQGNSA. In DNA, the CDR3 is TGTGCCAGCAGCTTTTTACAGGGGGCGAGTGATACGCAGTATTTT. Translating it yields CASSFLQGASDTQYF.

The CDR3 sequence is CASSPLWADRFTEAFF. In nucleotides, the CDR3 is TGTGCCAGCAGCCCCCTTTGGGCAGATAGATTCACTGAAGCTTTCTTT. The genes are TRBV12-3 or TRBV12-4 and TRBJ1-1; no clear D. This CDR3 spans 16 amino acids. The germline V and J ends were trimmed by 6 bases and 4 bases, with 21 bases remaining between them.

The CDR3 bases are TGTGCCAGCCTCAGAATCGGGACTAGTCGCCTCAATGAGCAGTTCTTC. This sequence encodes CASLRIGTSRLNEQFF. The V call is TRBV7-6, the J call TRBJ2-1, with 8 nucleotides matching TRBD2. This CDR3 is 16 amino acids long. J gave up 6 bases and V 8 bases, and 15 bases lay outside the gene matches. Germline lookup yields CDR1 SGHVS and CDR2 FNYEAQ.

This clonotype came up a few times. The chain is built from TRBV3-1 and TRBJ2-5, with D perhaps given as TRBD1 or TRBD2 (6 bases each). Germline CDR1 reads LGHDT; CDR2 reads YNNKEL (reference sequence). The CDR3 runs to 14 residues. V dropped 2 bases and J dropped 7 bases, with 14 bases sitting between them. Written as DNA, the CDR3 is TGTGCCAGCAGCCAACCAGGGGACTCTTTGACCCAGTACTTC. Its translation is CASSQPGDSLTQYF.

This rearrangement joins TRBV6-2 or TRBV6-3 to TRBJ2-1; D unclear. The CDR3 is 15 amino acids. From germline, CDR1 is MNHEY and CDR2 SVGEGT. V shed 1 base and J shed 5 bases, with 12 bases lying between them. CDR3 nucleotide sequence: TGTGCCAGCAGTTACTGGCGGTTAGCCGACAATGAGCAGTTCTTC. The encoded protein is CASSYWRLADNEQFF.